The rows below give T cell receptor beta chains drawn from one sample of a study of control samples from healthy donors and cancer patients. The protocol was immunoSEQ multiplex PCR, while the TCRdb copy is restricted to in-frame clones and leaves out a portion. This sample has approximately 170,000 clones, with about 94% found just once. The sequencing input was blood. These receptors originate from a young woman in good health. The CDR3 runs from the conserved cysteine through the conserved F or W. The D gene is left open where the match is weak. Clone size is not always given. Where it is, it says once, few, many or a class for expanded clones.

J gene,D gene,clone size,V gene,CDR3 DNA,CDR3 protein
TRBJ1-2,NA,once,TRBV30,TGTGCCTGGAGTATCTCACCCGGGACCGTCTATGGCTACACCTTC,CAWSISPGTVYGYTF
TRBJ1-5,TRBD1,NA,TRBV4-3,TGCGCCAGCAGCCAGGGGACAGGGGCGGGCAATCAGCCCCAGCATTTT,CASSQGTGAGNQPQHF
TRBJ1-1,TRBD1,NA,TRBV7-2,TGTGCCAGCAGGTCCGGGACAGCGAACACTGAAGCTTTCTTT,CASRSGTANTEAFF
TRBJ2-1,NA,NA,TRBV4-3,TGCGCCAGCAGCCAAGATTGGGCTACCTACAATGAGCAGTTCTTC,CASSQDWATYNEQFF
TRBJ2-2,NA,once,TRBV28,TGTGCCAGCAGTTTCGGGCGTGGCGGAAACACCGGGGAGCTGTTTTTT,CASSFGRGGNTGELFF
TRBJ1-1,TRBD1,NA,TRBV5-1,TGCGCCAGCAGCCGGACAGGGGAAACAACTGAAGCTTTCTTT,CASSRTGETTEAFF
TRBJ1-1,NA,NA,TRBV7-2,TGTGCCAGCAGCAACGTTCGGGGGGCGTCAGCTTTCTTT,CASSNVRGASAFF
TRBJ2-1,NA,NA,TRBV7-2,TGTGCCAGCAGCTCTCGGTACAGGACCCTCTACAATGAGCAGTTCTTC,CASSSRYRTLYNEQFF
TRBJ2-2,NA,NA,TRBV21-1,TGTGCCAGCGACGATTGGTGGCAGGGGCCCACGAACACCGGGGAGCTGTTTTTT,CASDDWWQGPTNTGELFF
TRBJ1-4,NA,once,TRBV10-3,TGTGCCATCAGTTTCTCAGGGGAGGGGGAAAAACTGTTTTTT,CAISFSGEGEKLFF
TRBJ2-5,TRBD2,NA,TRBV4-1,TGCGCCAGCAGCGAGGGACTAGCGGGAGGACAAGAGACCCAGTACTTC,CASSEGLAGGQETQYF
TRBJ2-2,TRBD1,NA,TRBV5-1,TGCGCCAGCAGCTTGGCCGGACAGGGGGCGCGAACCGGGGAGCTGTTTTTT,CASSLAGQGARTGELFF
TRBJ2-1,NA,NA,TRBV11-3,TGTGCCAGCAGCCCAACTCATCCGCAGTTCTTC,CASSPTHPQFF
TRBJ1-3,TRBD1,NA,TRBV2,TGTGCCCAGGGGACAGGCTCTGGAAACACCATATATTTT,CAQGTGSGNTIYF
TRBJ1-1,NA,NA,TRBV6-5,TGTGCCAGCAGTTACTCGGGGGGAGGGGGCACTGAAGCTTTCTTT,CASSYSGGGGTEAFF
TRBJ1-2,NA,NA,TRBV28,TGTGCCAGCAGTAAGGGACACTTTGGCTCAGGCTACACCTTC,CASSKGHFGSGYTF
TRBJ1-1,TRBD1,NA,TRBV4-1,TGCGCCAGCAGCCTCGGACAGGGTAACACTGAAGCTTTCTTT,CASSLGQGNTEAFF
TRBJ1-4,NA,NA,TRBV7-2,TGTGCCAGCAGCTCCCGTCACTTGGAAAAACTGTTTTTT,CASSSRHLEKLFF
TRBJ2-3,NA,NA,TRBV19,TGTGCCAGTAGCCGGGCCTCGGGCACAGATACGCAGTATTTT,CASSRASGTDTQYF
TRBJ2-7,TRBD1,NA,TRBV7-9,TGTGCCAGCAGCTTCAACAGGGGCGAGCAGTACTTC,CASSFNRGEQYF
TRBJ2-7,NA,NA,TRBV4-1,TGCGCCAGCAGCCAAGCCCCCCCACTAGTGGAGTTAGGCGAGCAGTACTTC,CASSQAPPLVELGEQYF
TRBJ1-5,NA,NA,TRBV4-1,TGCGCCAGCAGCCAAGACAGTGATCAGCCCCAGCATTTT,CASSQDSDQPQHF
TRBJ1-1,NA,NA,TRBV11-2,TGTGCCAGCAGCTCGCACCCGGGAGCGAACACTGAAGCTTTCTTT,CASSSHPGANTEAFF
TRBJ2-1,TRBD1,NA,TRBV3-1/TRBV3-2,TGTGCCAGCAGCCTGTACCGGGACAGGGGGAAGAGCTCCTACAATGAGCAGTTCTTC,CASSLYRDRGKSSYNEQFF
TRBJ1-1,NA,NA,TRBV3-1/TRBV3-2,TGTGCCAGCAGCCAGGAGCTGAACACTGAAGCTTTCTTT,CASSQELNTEAFF
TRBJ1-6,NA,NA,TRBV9,TGTGCCAGCAGCGTCGGCAGAGATAATTCACCCCTCCACTTT,CASSVGRDNSPLHF
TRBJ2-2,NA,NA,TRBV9,TGTGCCAGCAGCGAGCTACACACCGGGGAGCTGTTTTTT,CASSELHTGELFF
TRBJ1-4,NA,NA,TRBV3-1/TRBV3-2,TGTGCCAGCAGCTATTCGGACAGCCTTGGAGAAAAACTGTTTTTT,CASSYSDSLGEKLFF
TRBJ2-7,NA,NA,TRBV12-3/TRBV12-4,TGTGCCAGCAGCCTCAACGTGGGCGAGCAGTACTTC,CASSLNVGEQYF
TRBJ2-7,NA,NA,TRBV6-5,TGTGCCAGCAGTTACCTTGGTAGCGCCTACGAGCAGTACTTC,CASSYLGSAYEQYF
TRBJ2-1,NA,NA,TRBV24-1,TGTGCCACCAGTGGCGGCTCGGGTGCAGCTGAGCAGTTCTTC,CATSGGSGAAEQFF
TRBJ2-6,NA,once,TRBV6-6,TGTGCCAGCAGTCACCTCCTCCCCCTATCCTCTGGGGCCAACGTCCTGACTTTC,CASSHLLPLSSGANVLTF
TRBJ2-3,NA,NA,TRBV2,TGTGCCAGCAGTGCCAGGGGGCACCTTAGCGGGAGACAAGATACGCAGTATTTT,CASSARGHLSGRQDTQYF
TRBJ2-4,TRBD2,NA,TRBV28,TGTGCCAGCGGGGCGGGAGAAAACATTCAGTACTTC,CASGAGENIQYF
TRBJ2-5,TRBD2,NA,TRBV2,TGTGCCAGCAGGCTTAGGACTAGCGGGGGGGAGACCCAGTACTTC,CASRLRTSGGETQYF